This record looks at one TCR beta chain sequence and its context. The target antigen is unknown. Trimming left V 6 bases short and J 0 bases short, with 19 bases between. This CDR3 contains 17 residues. Germline CDR1 ENHRY, CDR2 SYGVKD. The data stem from a study of a mutant IDH1 vaccine in newly diagnosed glioma. Study-wide context: Each patient was administered eight vaccinations, scheduled in weeks 1, 3, 5, 7, 11, 15, 19 and 23. Most patients had radiochemotherapy with temozolomide before enrollment; others had one alone. Vaccine administration was initiated 4-6 weeks following radiotherapy alone, or with temozolomide cycles. Regarding the study as a whole: Immune responses arising from the vaccine appeared in approximately 93% of patients.

Time point defined: week 23, last vaccination. It was 300 ug of mutant IDH1 20-mer peptide that made up each vaccine dose, given with topical imiquimod. Assay used: immunoSEQ multiplex PCR; TCRdb lists only in-frame clones, some missing. Of about 44,000 clones in the sample, 75% to 95% were seen once. The clonotype was recovered from a man aged 50-59 years with glioma. The sequencing used PBMCs, collected from a glioma patient whose treatment included an IDH1 peptide vaccine. The chain links TRBV10-3 to TRBJ2-3, with D possibly TRBD2 on 6 matching bases. The CDR3 reads CAISEIKIGLSTDTQYF. The CDR3 coding sequence is TGTGCCATCAGCGAGATAAAGATCGGACTAAGCACAGATACGCAGTATTTT.